Listed here are 20 T cell receptor beta chains from one sample, sequenced in a study of regulatory T cells in long-lasting Graves disease. Arm-PCR of CDR3 regions with iRepertoire HTBI primers generated TCR beta libraries. MiXCR was run by TCRdb on the multiplex PCR reads, yielding one entry per CDR3 protein. The table includes 380,000 or so distinct CDR3 sequences, 15% to 20% detected once. Noted time point: newly diagnosed GD, antithyroid drugs for less than 3 months. RNA extracted from PBMCs served as the sequencing template. The same sample was also used in a study of T cells in Graves' hyperthyroidism and ophthalmopathy.

The input for sequencing was peripheral blood mononuclear cells (PBMCs), taken at new diagnosis, from a patient treated with antithyroid drugs. All receptors come from a woman aged 18 to 35 with Graves disease.

This clonotype was counted ten times or more. The chain combines TRBV6-1 with TRBJ1-2, with D uncertain. The CDR3 has 12 amino acids. Between the trimmed V and J ends, which lost 3 bases and 5 bases, there was a span of 7 bases. Germline assignment: CDR1 MNHNS and CDR2 SASEGT. This CDR3 is CASSDGNYGYTF. The CDR3 region has the DNA TGTGCCAGCAGTGACGGGAATTATGGCTACACCTTC.

This clonotype was observed at least ten times. The rearrangement joins TRBV5-1 to TRBJ2-3; 8 bases align to TRBD1. CDR3 length: 15 amino acids. In germline, CDR1 is SGHRS, CDR2 YFSETQ. The trim removed 2 bases at V and 4 bases at J, leaving 6 bases unmatched. In nucleotides, the CDR3 is TGCGCCAGCAGCTTTGCCAGGGGGCGCGCAGATACGCAGTATTTT. The encoded protein is CASSFARGRADTQYF. The full variable domain, with the rest looked up from reference TRBV5-1 and TRBJ2-3, is KAGVTQTPRYLIKTRGQQVTLSCSPISGHRSVSWYQQTPGQGLQFLFEYFSETQRNKGNFPGRFSGRQFSNSRSEMNVSTLELGDSALYLCASSFARGRADTQYFGPGTRLTVL.

This clonotype was seen at least ten times. The rearrangement links TRBV7-9 to TRBJ1-5; D is possibly TRBD1 (5 bases). CDR1 and CDR2 (germline): SEHNR, FQNEAQ (reference sequence). This CDR3 has 13 amino acids. Trimming took off 4 bases at V and 5 bases at J, with 9 bases between the two ends. The DNA of the CDR3 is TGTGCCAGCAGCTCAGAAGGGGATCAGCCCCAGCATTTT. This encodes CASSSEGDQPQHF.

The chain combines TRBV7-3 with TRBJ1-5; no clear D gene. V lost 3 bases to trimming and J lost 7 bases, with 10 bases between them. The germline V gene encodes CDR1 SGHTA and CDR2 FQGTGA. This CDR3 contains 13 residues. CDR3 DNA: TGTGCCAGCAGCTTTTCTCCGGGACAGCCCCAGCATTTT. Translating it yields CASSFSPGQPQHF.

Only a few counts were recorded for this clonotype. The V and J genes are TRBV4-2 and TRBJ2-3, with 10 bases matching TRBD2. The germline V gene has CDR1 LGHNA and CDR2 YNFKEQ. V lost 0 bases, J lost 4 bases, and 4 bases stayed unmatched. The length of the CDR3 is 16 residues. The CDR3 spells CASSQDRAGGSDTQYF. The CDR3 DNA reads TGTGCCAGCAGCCAAGACAGAGCGGGAGGGTCAGATACGCAGTATTTT.

As concerns this clonotype: A much larger clone is a single base away; this may be a read error. This rearrangement joins TRBV2 to TRBJ2-5; the match to TRBD2 covers 14 bases. The CDR3 runs to 15 residues. Germline V gene data show CDR1 as SNHLY and CDR2 as FYNNEI. The CDR3 region is CTSSGTSGSGETQYF. The CDR3 DNA sequence: TGTACCAGCAGCGGGACTAGCGGGAGTGGTGAGACCCAGTACTTC.

This clonotype has ten or more counts. V is TRBV30 and J is TRBJ2-2; D is unclear. CDR1 is GTSNPN, CDR2 SVGIG, per germline (reference sequence). CDR3 length: 11 amino acids. V dropped 3 bases and J dropped 7 bases, with 6 bases sitting between them. In nucleotides, the CDR3 is TGTGCCTGGAGGTTGGGCGGGGAGCTGTTTTTT. Amino acid sequence: CAWRLGGELFF.

V and J are TRBV5-6 and TRBJ1-6; 9 bases are shared with TRBD1. V lost 4 bases, J lost 7 bases, and 6 bases stayed unmatched. Germline V gives CDR1 SGHDT, CDR2 YYEEEE. This CDR3 is built from 15 residues. The CDR3 sequence is CASSGTGTGNSPLHF. The CDR3 DNA is TGTGCCAGCAGCGGAACCGGGACAGGGAATTCACCCCTCCACTTT.

This clonotype has a count of ten or more. The chain uses TRBV5-6 and TRBJ2-7, with 9 bases identical to TRBD1. From germline, CDR1 is SGHDT and CDR2 YYEEEE. The V gene end was trimmed by 4 bases and the J gene end by 3 bases; junction bases not matched to a gene: 5. This CDR3 is built from 14 residues. CDR3 in amino acids: CASSAGTGIYEQYF. The CDR3 nucleotides read TGTGCCAGCAGCGCCGGGACAGGGATCTACGAGCAGTACTTC.

This clonotype was counted ten times or more. The chain has TRBV9 and TRBJ2-2; TRBD2 matches 7 bases. The CDR3 is 18 amino acids. J lost 5 bases, V lost 4 bases, and 17 bases had no gene match. The germline V gene encodes CDR1 SGDLS and CDR2 YYNGEE. In DNA, the CDR3 is TGTGCCAGCAGCCCCACGCGGGGGAATCTTCGCTCTACCGGGGAGCTGTTTTTT. As protein: CASSPTRGNLRSTGELFF.

At least ten counts were recorded for this clonotype. The rearrangement joins TRBV20-1 to TRBJ1-6, with 7 bases fitting TRBD1. Looked up from germline, CDR1 is DFQATT and CDR2 is SNEGSKA (reference sequence). With V trimmed by 3 bases and J by 7 bases, 6 bases remained unmatched. The CDR3 covers 14 residues. The CDR3 DNA is TGCAGTGCTAGGTTGGACAGGATCAATTCACCCCTCCACTTT. Amino acid sequence: CSARLDRINSPLHF.

The table lists this clonotype with many counts. The chain joins TRBV12-3 or TRBV12-4 to TRBJ2-2, with a tentative D call TRBD1 (5 bases). Between the trimmed V and J ends, which lost 4 bases and 1 base, there was a span of 13 bases. CDR3 length equals 16 residues. The CDR3 DNA sequence: TGTGCCAGCAGTTCCCGCAGACAGAGGAACACCGGGGAGCTGTTTTTT. As protein: CASSSRRQRNTGELFF.

There are many counts of this clonotype. The chain couples TRBV3-1 to TRBJ2-2; no clear D gene. V lost 1 base, J lost 5 bases, and 8 bases lay in between. This CDR3 has 14 residues. Germline lookup yields CDR1 LGHDT and CDR2 YNNKEL (reference sequence). The CDR3 loop reads CASSQGVVTGELFF. DNA for the CDR3: TGTGCCAGCAGCCAAGGAGTAGTAACCGGGGAGCTGTTTTTT.

This clonotype was detected many times. The CDR3, as DNA: TGCGCCAGCAGCCAAATAAGTGAAAAACTGTTTTTT. This codes for CASSQISEKLFF. V gene TRBV4-1 combines with J gene TRBJ1-4; D call uncertain. Germline lookup yields CDR1 MGHRA and CDR2 YSYEKL. V shed 2 bases and J shed 7 bases, with 5 bases lying between them. This CDR3 has 12 residues.

Many counts were recorded for this clonotype. The DNA of the CDR3 is TGCGCCAGCAGCTTGGACGGACAGGGGTTCACTGAAGCTTTCTTT. Protein: CASSLDGQGFTEAFF. The chain combines TRBV5-1 with TRBJ1-1; 9 bases fit TRBD1. Germline V CDR1 and CDR2: SGHRS, YFSETQ. The CDR3 is 15 residues long. V was pared by 0 bases and J by 4 bases, with 4 bases of the junction left unmatched.

This clonotype came up many times. V usage is TRBV12-3 or TRBV12-4 and J usage is TRBJ2-1; weak D call: TRBD2 (5 bases). V was cut by 8 bases and J by 10 bases, with 18 bases left in between. This CDR3 is built from 13 residues. The CDR3 DNA reads as TGTGCCAGCGGACCCGGCGGGCCCGGGGAGCAGTTCTTC. Translating it yields CASGPGGPGEQFF.

The V gene is TRBV4-2, the J gene TRBJ1-3; weak D call: TRBD1 (5 bases). The V and J ends lost 2 bases and 0 bases respectively, with 8 bases between them. The CDR3 has 15 residues. Germline CDR1 reads LGHNA; CDR2 reads YNFKEQ. The CDR3 spells CASSQKGDSGNTIYF. CDR3 sequence (DNA): TGTGCCAGCAGCCAAAAAGGGGACTCTGGAAACACCATATATTTT.

The V and J genes are TRBV20-1 and TRBJ2-5; no clear D. In germline, CDR1 is DFQATT, CDR2 SNEGSKA (reference sequence). CDR3 length: 13 residues. In nucleotides, the CDR3 is TGCACCGGAAGGAGTGCGGTACAAGAGACCCAGTACTTC. Translating it yields CTGRSAVQETQYF.

About this clonotype itself: A read error may be the cause here, since a much bigger clone is one base away. This is likely a read error, given that the CDR3 carries no conserved phenylalanine or tryptophan at its end. This sequence joins TRBV13 and TRBJ1-1; D not resolved. Germline V gives CDR1 PRHDT, CDR2 FYEKMQ (reference sequence). Trimming took off 0 bases at V and 1 base at J, with 6 bases between the two ends. This CDR3 contains 14 residues. The CDR3 here is CASSLGSRNTEAFL. The DNA of the CDR3 is TGTGCCAGCAGCTTAGGGTCCCGGAACACTGAAGCTTTCCTT.

A few counts support this clonotype. The rearrangement uses TRBV2 and TRBJ2-5; no definite D call. The CDR3 length is 10 residues. Between the trimmed V and J ends, which lost 6 bases and 13 bases, there was a span of 12 bases. Germline CDR1 is SNHLY and CDR2 is FYNNEI. The CDR3 loop reads CASRRAELYF. The CDR3 DNA sequence: TGTGCCAGCAGACGGGCCGAACTGTACTTC.